A selection of T cell receptor beta chains follows, all from one sample in a study of PD-1 blockade in classical Hodgkin lymphoma. Sequenced by immunoSEQ multiplex PCR; TCRdb stores in-frame clones only, minus some. The repertoire holds about 26,000 clones, with around 64% as singletons. The sequencing here drew on peripheral blood mononuclear cells (PBMCs), taken before the second cycle of nivolumab. The source is a human donor with classical Hodgkin lymphoma. The CDR3 runs from the conserved cysteine through the conserved F or W. D genes are given only for firm matches. Size values are once, few and many counts, or a class for expanded clones, and some rows have none.

CASSQSRGGVISTDTQYF TGCGCCAGCAGCCAAAGTAGGGGGGGCGTGATTAGCACAGATACGCAGTATTTT . TRBV4-3 . TRBJ2-3
CASSPGTYGQYF TGTGCCAGCAGTCCCGGGACTTACGGGCAGTACTTC . TRBV6-6 . TRBJ2-7
CASSVEQTNEKLFF TGTGCCAGCAGCGTAGAGCAGACTAATGAAAAACTGTTTTTT . TRBV9 . TRBJ1-4
CASSVATPGTGNTEAFF TGTGCCAGCAGCGTAGCTACTCCGGGGACGGGGAACACTGAAGCTTTCTTT . TRBV9 . TRBJ1-1
CASSREQAEQYF TGTGCCAGCAGCCGGGAGCAAGCCGAGCAGTACTTC . TRBV2 . TRBJ2-7
CSAEGSGSADTQYF TGCAGCGCCGAAGGTAGCGGGAGCGCAGATACGCAGTATTTT TRBD2 TRBV29-1 . TRBJ2-3
CASSLGLAGYNEQFF TGTGCCAGCAGCCTGGGACTAGCGGGATACAATGAGCAGTTCTTC TRBD2 TRBV7-3 once TRBJ2-1
CSTGQQTGELFF TGCAGTACGGGACAGCAAACCGGGGAGCTGTTTTTT TRBD1 TRBV29-1 . TRBJ2-2
CASSLEIGGYEQYF TGTGCCAGCAGCTTAGAGATTGGTGGCTACGAGCAGTACTTC . TRBV7-6 . TRBJ2-7
CSVFGRQGNTEAFF TGCAGCGTTTTTGGGCGACAGGGGAACACTGAAGCTTTCTTT TRBD1 TRBV29-1 many TRBJ1-1
CASRRGWDYGYTF TGTGCCAGTCGCAGGGGCTGGGACTATGGCTACACCTTC . TRBV27 . TRBJ1-2
CASNLEGLDNEQFF TGTGCCAGCAACCTAGAGGGGCTCGACAATGAGCAGTTCTTC . TRBV6-7 . TRBJ2-1
CASSSGTLNTIYF TGCGCCAGCAGCTCTGGGACGTTGAACACCATATATTTT . TRBV5-1 once TRBJ1-3
CASRDRGSQNTEAFF TGTGCCAGCCGGGACAGGGGAAGTCAGAACACTGAAGCTTTCTTT TRBD1 TRBV19 . TRBJ1-1
CASRARERELNTGELFF TGTGCCAGCAGAGCCCGAGAGCGGGAGTTGAACACCGGGGAGCTGTTTTTT TRBD2 TRBV5-5 . TRBJ2-2
CASSITGVGETQYF TGTGCCAGCAGCATTACAGGGGTTGGAGAGACCCAGTACTTC TRBD1 TRBV9 . TRBJ2-5
CASSEGMSQHF TGTGCCAGCAGTGAAGGGATGTCCCAGCATTTT . TRBV6-5 few TRBJ1-5
CASSTEVRYTQYF TGTGCCAGTAGTACTGAGGTCCGATATACGCAGTATTTT . TRBV19 few TRBJ2-3
CSVEAGGGNIQYF TGCAGCGTGGAGGCAGGTGGGGGAAACATTCAGTACTTC . TRBV29-1 . TRBJ2-4
CAGRTGSGANVLTF TGTGCCGGACGGACGGGCTCTGGGGCCAACGTCCTGACTTTC . TRBV19 . TRBJ2-6
CASSVGVVLVQETQYF TGTGCCAGCAGCGTAGGGGTCGTTTTGGTCCAAGAGACCCAGTACTTC . TRBV9 . TRBJ2-5
CASSPQGVWGYTF TGTGCCAGCAGCCCACAGGGGGTCTGGGGCTACACCTTC TRBD1 TRBV7-9 . TRBJ1-2